The 25 T cell receptor beta chains below all came from one sample that was sequenced in a study of control samples from healthy donors and cancer patients. Profiling relied on immunoSEQ multiplex PCR, and the TCRdb table lists in-frame clones only, not all of them. The profile covers about 44,000 clones, with around 87% appearing a single time and roughly 10% taken by the ten largest. What was sequenced was PBMCs. These receptors were obtained from a woman aged 55-70 years with lung cancer.

The chain is built from TRBV11-3 and TRBJ1-2, with 7 bases fitting TRBD1. The CDR3 is 16 residues long. V was clipped by 1 base and J by 5 bases; unmatched bases: 10. Germline V gene sequence: CDR1 SGHNT, CDR2 YENEEA. CDR3 protein: CASSLVSDRKIYGYTF. Here the CDR3 DNA reads TGTGCCAGCAGCTTAGTGTCGGACAGGAAGATATATGGCTACACCTTC. Supplemented by reference TRBV11-3 and TRBJ1-2, the full variable domain reads EAGVVQSPRYKIIEKKQPVAFWCNPISGHNTLYWYLQNLGQGPELLIRYENEEAVDDSQLPKDRFSAERLKGVDSTLKIQPAELGDSAVYLCASSLVSDRKIYGYTFGSGTRLTVV.

The chain links TRBV19 to TRBJ1-2, with TRBD1 as a possible D gene (6 bases). CDR1 LNHDA and CDR2 SQIVND come from the germline V gene (reference sequence). With 2 bases removed from V and 13 bases from J, the gap between germline ends came to 17 bases. The CDR3 is made up of 13 amino acids. The CDR3 is CASSISSRTGTTF. CDR3 DNA sequence: TGTGCCAGTAGTATAAGTTCCCGAACAGGGACCACCTTC.

This clone was seen only once. The chain couples TRBV24-1 to TRBJ2-7; 7 nucleotides match TRBD1. The V and J ends lost 5 bases and 5 bases, in that order; junction bases with no gene match: 8. This CDR3 spans 14 amino acids. Per the germline V gene, CDR1 is KGHDR and CDR2 is SFDVKD. The CDR3 protein is CATSGLDRDHEQYF. The CDR3 nucleotides read TGTGCCACCAGTGGCCTTGACAGGGACCACGAGCAGTACTTC.

This clone was detected once. V gene TRBV6-2 or TRBV6-3 combines with J gene TRBJ2-1; D ambiguous. Trimming pared 3 bases from V and 9 bases from J, leaving 6 bases between. This CDR3 region has 11 residues. Germline lookup yields CDR1 MNHEY and CDR2 SVGEGT. Here the CDR3 reads CASSYSSEQFF. For the CDR3, the DNA is TGTGCCAGCAGTTATAGTAGTGAGCAGTTCTTC.

The rearrangement links TRBV7-9 to TRBJ1-6; a possible D gene is TRBD1 (6 bases). The V gene's germline CDR1 is SEHNR and CDR2 FQNEAQ (reference sequence). With 2 bases removed from V and 7 bases from J, the gap between germline ends came to 21 bases. This CDR3 spans 18 amino acids. CDR3 region: CASSLYWGRGQLNSPLHF. Here the CDR3 DNA reads TGTGCCAGCAGCTTATATTGGGGGAGAGGACAGTTGAATTCACCCCTCCACTTT.

This chain joins TRBV5-5 and TRBJ2-7, with D possibly being TRBD1 or TRBD2 (7 bases each). Trimming stripped 0 bases from V and 1 base from J, with 11 bases between. The CDR3 totals 15 residues. Germline loops: CDR1 SGHKS, CDR2 YYEKEE (reference sequence). The CDR3 region is CASSLGQGGSYEQYF. The CDR3 DNA reads TGTGCCAGCAGCTTGGGCCAGGGGGGGTCCTACGAGCAGTACTTC.

The chain employs TRBV10-1 and TRBJ1-1; 8 positions match TRBD1. CDR3 length: 14 amino acids. Per the germline V gene, CDR1 is WNHNN and CDR2 is SYGVQD (reference sequence). Trimming removed 11 bases from V and 5 bases from J; junction bases left unmatched: 13. The DNA of the CDR3 is TGCGCCCGCTACAGGGGGAGGACGGAGACTGAAGCTTTCTTT. Translating it yields CARYRGRTETEAFF.

The rearrangement links TRBV21-1 to TRBJ1-1. TRBV21-1 is tagged as a pseudogene. The length of the CDR3 is 14 residues. The CDR3 region is CASSNGGRVTEAFF. Here the CDR3 DNA reads TGTGCCAGCAGCAACGGGGGAAGGGTCACTGAAGCTTTCTTT.

The chain recombines TRBV5-1 with TRBJ2-7; D perhaps matches TRBD2 (5 bases). The CDR3 is 17 residues long. Germline-derived CDR1 and CDR2 are SGHRS and YFSETQ. Deletions cut 0 bases from V and 2 bases from J, with 18 bases between. The CDR3 loop is CASSLATDTSGAYEQYF. The CDR3 coding sequence is TGCGCCAGCAGCTTGGCTACTGACACCTCCGGGGCCTACGAGCAGTACTTC.

The chain uses TRBV30 and TRBJ2-2; D remains ambiguous. Germline-derived CDR1 and CDR2 are GTSNPN and SVGIG (reference sequence). The CDR3 spans 13 residues. The V gene lost 4 bases and the J gene lost 3 bases, with 9 bases spanning the gap. CDR3 in amino acids: CAWTEGYTGELFF. CDR3 DNA sequence: TGTGCCTGGACCGAAGGTTACACCGGGGAGCTGTTTTTT.

This clone was found once. V usage is TRBV2 and J usage is TRBJ2-1, with D uncertain. The V end lost 4 bases, the J end lost 8 bases, and 9 bases lay between the germline ends. The germline V gene encodes CDR1 SNHLY and CDR2 FYNNEI. The CDR3 is 12 residues long. This CDR3 reads CASSASRDEQFF. In DNA, the CDR3 is TGTGCCAGCAGTGCTTCCCGGGATGAGCAGTTCTTC.

V is TRBV7-9 and J is TRBJ2-2; D is undetermined. CDR1 is SEHNR, CDR2 FQNEAQ, per germline (reference sequence). This CDR3 contains 15 residues. V was cut by 3 bases and J by 0 bases, with 8 bases left in between. The DNA of the CDR3 is TGTGCCAGCAGCTTTCGGCAGACGAACACCGGGGAGCTGTTTTTT. Residues: CASSFRQTNTGELFF.

This clone was observed once. V is TRBV11-2 and J is TRBJ2-2, with 9 bases lining up with TRBD1. Germline V gene sequence: CDR1 SGHAT, CDR2 FQNNGV. V shed 5 bases and J 3 bases; nucleotides not matched to a gene: 7. This CDR3 is 16 amino acids long. The CDR3 bases are TGTGCCAGCAGCCGACGGGACAGGGAGTACACCGGGGAGCTGTTTTTT. It yields the protein CASSRRDREYTGELFF.

The chain carries TRBV7-4 and TRBJ2-6, with D unclear. The CDR3 totals 17 residues. CDR1 SGHVT and CDR2 SQSDAQ come from the germline V gene. Trimming cost V 1 base and J 1 base, with 11 bases left between them. CDR3 residues: CASSLGESESGANVLTF. CDR3 DNA sequence: TGTGCCAGCAGCTTAGGAGAATCTGAATCTGGGGCCAACGTCCTGACTTTC.

The chain carries TRBV7-6 and TRBJ2-5; no reliable D call. The germline V gene has CDR1 SGHVS and CDR2 FNYEAQ. The CDR3 loop spans 14 amino acids. V lost 2 bases to trimming and J lost 5 bases, with 12 bases between them. CDR3 in DNA: TGTGCCAGCAGCTTACTCGCGGTTGCGGAGACCCAGTACTTC. This codes for CASSLLAVAETQYF.

The chain links TRBV4-1 to TRBJ2-3, with D unresolved. V gave up 1 base and J gave up 3 bases, with 5 bases separating them. Germline V lookup: CDR1 MGHRA, CDR2 YSYEKL. This CDR3 spans 13 amino acids. This CDR3 is CASSQAGTDTQYF. Written as DNA, the CDR3 is TGCGCCAGCAGCCAAGCTGGTACAGATACGCAGTATTTT.

This clone occurred a few times. The rearrangement uses TRBV7-6 and TRBJ1-2, with D perhaps matching TRBD1 (6 bases). Trimming removed 5 bases from V and 2 bases from J, with 12 bases in between. CDR3 size: 14 residues. Germline assignment: CDR1 SGHVS and CDR2 FNYEAQ. For the CDR3, the DNA is TGTGCCAGCAGCGGGGGACAACGGAACTATGGCTACACCTTC. This sequence encodes CASSGGQRNYGYTF.

This chain connects TRBV9 to TRBJ2-1; D is undetermined. V was cut by 3 bases and J by 1 base, with 14 bases left in between. Germline values: CDR1 SGDLS, CDR2 YYNGEE. This CDR3 has 16 amino acids. The CDR3: CASSAYPLVSYNEQFF. CDR3 bases: TGTGCCAGCAGCGCCTACCCCCTGGTATCCTACAATGAGCAGTTCTTC. The full variable domain, rest sourced from reference TRBV9 and TRBJ2-1, is DSGVTQTPKHLITATGQRVTLRCSPRSGDLSVYWYQQSLDQGLQFLIQYYNGEERAKGNILERFSAQQFPDLHSELNLSSLELGDSALYFCASSAYPLVSYNEQFFGPGTRLTVL.

This clone has only a few counts. The chain has TRBV27 and TRBJ2-1, with 9 bases identical to TRBD2. The J segment lost 2 bases and the V segment lost 5 bases, leaving 7 bases of the junction unmatched. The CDR3 sequence is 16 residues long. Germline lookup yields CDR1 MNHEY and CDR2 SMNVEV (reference sequence). This chain's CDR3 is CASSTVSGSPYNEQFF. For the CDR3, the DNA is TGTGCCAGCAGTACTGTTAGCGGGAGTCCCTACAATGAGCAGTTCTTC.

V usage is TRBV7-9 and J usage is TRBJ1-1; no reliable D call. From germline, CDR1 is SEHNR and CDR2 FQNEAQ (reference sequence). This CDR3 is built from 13 residues. Deletions cut 6 bases from V and 0 bases from J, with 8 bases between. CDR3 sequence: CASSQEVNTEAFF. CDR3 DNA: TGTGCCAGCAGTCAGGAAGTGAACACTGAAGCTTTCTTT.

The CDR3 bases are TGTGCCAGCAGCGTAGATACAGGGACCTACGAGCAGTACTTC. Translating gives CASSVDTGTYEQYF. This rearrangement joins TRBV9 to TRBJ2-7; D may be TRBD1 (6 bases). V lost 0 bases and J lost 2, with 9 bases in between. The germline V gene has CDR1 SGDLS and CDR2 YYNGEE. This CDR3 has 14 amino acids.

The CDR3 DNA follows: TGTGCCAGCAGCAGGACGTCGGGAGTGCCGTTCTTC. It specifies CASSRTSGVPFF. The rearrangement joins TRBV7-6 to TRBJ2-1; possibly TRBD2 for D (6 bases). V dropped 5 bases and J dropped 15 bases, with 17 bases sitting between them. This CDR3 is 12 amino acids long. Germline V lookup: CDR1 SGHVS, CDR2 FNYEAQ.

The chain links TRBV28 to TRBJ1-4; unclear D gene. Per germline, CDR1 MDHEN and CDR2 SYDVKM. The CDR3 has 12 amino acids. The V end was cut by 2 bases, the J end by 8 bases, with 6 bases between. The CDR3 reads CASSLRREKLFF. The CDR3 bases are TGTGCCAGCAGTTTACGTCGGGAAAAACTGTTTTTT.

The chain recombines TRBV24-1 with TRBJ1-2, with 11 bases identical to TRBD1. The CDR3 runs 14 residues. Losses at the gene ends were 4 bases for V and 7 bases for J; bases not matched to a gene: 4. Germline CDR1 reads KGHDR; CDR2 reads SFDVKD. DNA for the CDR3: TGTGCCACCAGTGACTACGGGACAGGGGGTGGCTACACCTTC. Residues: CATSDYGTGGGYTF.

The rearrangement joins TRBV19 to TRBJ1-2; no reliable D call. The CDR3 covers 12 residues. Germline CDR1 and CDR2: LNHDA and SQIVND (reference sequence). Trimming left V 11 bases short and J 0 bases short, with 10 bases between. The DNA of the CDR3 is TGTGCCTCAGGTCCCCCTAACTATGGCTACACCTTC. Its translation: CASGPPNYGYTF.